Each of the 29 T cell receptor beta chains below was sequenced from the same sample in a study of identical twins. TCRdb independently ran MiXCR on the 5' RACE reads; one entry per CDR3 protein. The sample holds around 220,000 distinct CDR3 sequences; about 10% are singletons and the top ten take approximately 9.1%. Sequencing input: memory T cells sorted from blood. These receptors originate from a man aged 45-65 years in good health.

This clonotype showed up just a few times. This sequence joins TRBV5-1 and TRBJ2-7, with D tentatively TRBD1 (6 bases). The CDR3 has 15 residues. Trimming took off 1 base at V and 2 bases at J, with 13 bases between the two ends. Germline V gene data show CDR1 as SGHRS and CDR2 as YFSETQ. The CDR3 region is CASSLRQDSPYEQYF. CDR3 DNA sequence: TGCGCCAGCAGCTTGAGACAGGATAGTCCCTACGAGCAGTACTTC.

This clonotype came up many times. The chain joins TRBV19 to TRBJ1-2, with 9 positions matching TRBD1. CDR1 and CDR2 from the germline V gene are LNHDA and SQIVND (reference sequence). This CDR3 has 14 residues. Unmatched junction bases numbered 7, after V lost 8 bases and J lost 3 bases. CDR3 coding DNA: TGTGCCAGTCACAGGGGGCGGACTGACTATGGCTACACCTTC. It codes for CASHRGRTDYGYTF.

This clonotype has only a few counts. This chain joins TRBV28 and TRBJ2-3, with 9 bases that match TRBD2. V dropped 5 bases and J dropped 5; count of bases not matched to a gene: 11. The germline CDR1 and CDR2 sequences are MDHEN and SYDVKM. The CDR3 consists of 16 residues. The CDR3: CASSGGVAGVRDTQYF. The CDR3 region has the DNA TGTGCCAGCAGTGGAGGGGTAGCGGGGGTTCGAGATACGCAGTATTTT.

The chain has TRBV7-7 and TRBJ2-2; D unclear. CDR3 length: 13 amino acids. V lost 3 bases and J 7 bases, leaving 9 bases between the germline ends. Looked up from germline, CDR1 is SSHAT and CDR2 is FNYEAQ (reference sequence). DNA of the CDR3: TGTGCCAGCAGCTTGTCAGTCGACGGGGAGCTGTTTTTT. This codes for CASSLSVDGELFF.

The chain has TRBV28 and TRBJ1-1, with D unresolved. The CDR3 has 12 amino acids. The germline gives CDR1 MDHEN, CDR2 SYDVKM. The V and J ends lost 7 bases and 2 bases respectively, with 8 bases between them. CDR3 DNA sequence: TGTGCCAGCACCCGATTCAACACTGAAGCTTTCTTT. It codes for CASTRFNTEAFF.

This chain uses TRBV20-1 with TRBJ2-4, with TRBD1 as a possible D gene (6 bases). V lost 0 bases and J 5 bases, leaving 11 bases between the germline ends. The germline CDR1 and CDR2 sequences are DFQATT and SNEGSKA (reference sequence). The CDR3 length is 14 residues. DNA of the CDR3: TGCAGTGCTAGAGATCGGACAGACCAAAACATTCAGTACTTC. This gives the protein CSARDRTDQNIQYF.

This clonotype was found many times. The chain joins TRBV4-2 to TRBJ2-7; D gene ambiguous. Trimming removed 0 bases from V and 0 bases from J, with 9 bases in between. This CDR3 contains 15 residues. Germline V gene sequence: CDR1 LGHNA, CDR2 YNFKEQ. The CDR3 DNA reads as TGTGCCAGCAGCCAAGACCACACCAGCTCCTACGAGCAGTACTTC. It codes for CASSQDHTSSYEQYF.

At least ten counts were recorded for this clonotype. The J gene is TRBJ2-7, the V gene TRBV6-2 or TRBV6-3; D is unclear. This CDR3 is built from 14 residues. The germline gives CDR1 MNHEY, CDR2 SVGEGT. V was shortened by 0 bases and J by 1 base, with 7 bases between the two germline ends. CDR3 sequence reads: CASSYSPGSYEQYF. The CDR3 region has the DNA TGTGCCAGCAGTTACTCCCCCGGTTCCTACGAGCAGTACTTC.

The rearrangement links TRBV7-6 to TRBJ2-2, with no clear D. Between the trimmed V and J ends, which lost 5 bases and 6 bases, there was a span of 10 bases. The CDR3 spans 13 residues. Germline V CDR1 and CDR2: SGHVS, FNYEAQ. CDR3 amino acids: CASSLSGPGELFF. The CDR3 nucleotides are TGTGCCAGCAGCCTCTCCGGGCCCGGGGAGCTGTTTTTT. Full variable domain (rest looked up from reference TRBV7-6 and TRBJ2-2): GAGVSQSPRYKVTKRGQDVALRCDPISGHVSLYWYRQALGQGPEFLTYFNYEAQQDKSGLPNDRFSAERPEGSISTLTIQRTEQRDSAMYRCASSLSGPGELFFGEGSRLTVL.

The CDR3 sequence: CASSLSPGGNQPQHF. CDR3 in DNA: TGTGCCAGCAGTTTATCGCCCGGGGGAAATCAGCCCCAGCATTTT. The chain combines TRBV27 with TRBJ1-5, with D possibly being TRBD1 (5 bases). CDR1 and CDR2 (germline): MNHEY, SMNVEV (reference sequence). The length of the CDR3 is 15 residues. V was pared by 0 bases and J by 4 bases, with 10 bases between.

This chain uses TRBV30 with TRBJ1-1; D gene uncertain. Per the germline V gene, CDR1 is GTSNPN and CDR2 is SVGIG (reference sequence). The CDR3 has 14 residues. The V end was cut by 1 base, the J end by 0 bases, with 9 bases between. DNA for the CDR3: TGTGCCTGGAGTGCCCAGGCGATGAACACTGAAGCTTTCTTT. It encodes CAWSAQAMNTEAFF.

The V gene is TRBV7-8, the J gene TRBJ2-7; the match to TRBD2 covers 7 bases. J lost 0 bases, V lost 0 bases, and 2 bases had no gene match. CDR3 length: 15 amino acids. Germline CDR1 reads SGHVS; CDR2 reads FQNEAQ. CDR3 nucleotide sequence: TGTGCCAGCAGCTTAGCGGGGGGGGACTCCTACGAGCAGTACTTC. Translated: CASSLAGGDSYEQYF. The full variable domain, in which reference TRBV7-8 and TRBJ2-7 provide the parts outside the CDR3, is GAGVSQSPRYKVAKRGQDVALRCDPISGHVSLFWYQQALGQGPEFLTYFQNEAQLDKSGLPSDRFFAERPEGSVSTLKIQRTQQEDSAVYLCASSLAGGDSYEQYFGPGTRLTVT.

This clonotype has only one observation. The chain employs TRBV5-1 and TRBJ2-2; no firm D call. The CDR3 extends over 12 amino acids. Germline CDR1 and CDR2: SGHRS and YFSETQ. Between the trimmed V and J ends, which lost 4 bases and 7 bases, there was a span of 8 bases. Here the CDR3 DNA reads TGCGCCAGCAGCGAATCTTTCGGGGAGCTGTTTTTT. Its protein product is CASSESFGELFF.

The table lists this clonotype with many counts. The gene calls are TRBV24-1 and TRBJ2-1; 9 bases are a match to TRBD2. Germline V gives CDR1 KGHDR, CDR2 SFDVKD. With V trimmed by 3 bases and J by 4 bases, 6 bases remained unmatched. The CDR3 loop spans 16 amino acids. The CDR3 loop is CATSDGAGGQYNEQFF. The CDR3 nucleotides read TGTGCCACCAGTGATGGAGCGGGGGGACAGTACAATGAGCAGTTCTTC.

This clonotype was counted ten times or more. The V call is TRBV13, the J call TRBJ1-4; 7 bases align to TRBD1. V gave up 4 bases and J gave up 7 bases; unmatched junction bases: 6. This CDR3 is built from 14 residues. The germline gives CDR1 PRHDT, CDR2 FYEKMQ (reference sequence). CDR3 loop: CASSYRGEGEKLFF. The DNA for the CDR3 is TGTGCCAGCAGCTACAGGGGAGAGGGTGAAAAACTGTTTTTT.

A few counts support this clonotype. CDR3 nucleotide sequence: TGTGCCAGCAGCTCGAGTAAGACTAGCGGGAGGTCAGATACGCAGTATTTT. Translated: CASSSSKTSGRSDTQYF. The chain recombines TRBV12-3 or TRBV12-4 with TRBJ2-3; 13 bases line up with TRBD2. Trimming removed 6 bases from V and 4 bases from J; junction bases left unmatched: 10. The CDR3 length is 17 residues.

This clonotype was observed many times. The chain links TRBV20-1 to TRBJ2-1; 15 bases are a match to TRBD2. V was clipped by 0 bases and J by 7 bases; unmatched bases: 1. The CDR3 has 15 residues. CDR1 DFQATT and CDR2 SNEGSKA come from the germline V gene (reference sequence). This chain's CDR3 is CSARDGTSGRNEQFF. CDR3 DNA sequence: TGCAGTGCTAGAGACGGGACTAGCGGGAGGAATGAGCAGTTCTTC.

The chain combines TRBV7-9 with TRBJ2-7; 7 bases line up with TRBD1. V gave up 5 bases and J gave up 3 bases; unmatched junction bases: 7. The germline gives CDR1 SEHNR, CDR2 FQNEAQ (reference sequence). The CDR3 is 14 amino acids. The CDR3 here is CASSQRDSYYEQYF. The CDR3 bases are TGTGCCAGCAGCCAGAGGGACAGCTACTACGAGCAGTACTTC.

This clonotype was seen many times. This chain joins TRBV20-1 and TRBJ2-6; 9 nucleotides align to TRBD1. The CDR3 has 17 residues. The germline CDR1 and CDR2 sequences are DFQATT and SNEGSKA (reference sequence). With 0 bases clipped from V and 3 bases from J, the junction kept 6 bases outside the gene matches. The CDR3: CSARDRDRVGGANVLTF. The CDR3 DNA is TGCAGTGCTAGAGATCGGGACAGGGTCGGTGGGGCCAACGTCCTGACTTTC.

This clonotype was counted at least ten times. This rearrangement joins TRBV15 to TRBJ2-3; D not resolved. From germline, CDR1 is LNHNV and CDR2 YYDKDF (reference sequence). Trimming cost V 8 bases and J 4 bases, with 13 bases left between them. CDR3 length: 13 amino acids. The CDR3 DNA reads TGTGCCACCGCGGAGCTGGTGCCAGATACGCAGTATTTT. It translates to CATAELVPDTQYF.

This rearrangement joins TRBV5-1 to TRBJ2-7; D assignment may be TRBD1 or TRBD2 (5 bases each). Germline V gene lookup returns CDR1 SGHRS and CDR2 YFSETQ. V lost 2 bases and J 3 bases, leaving 12 bases between the germline ends. This CDR3 contains 14 residues. The CDR3 region is CASSFEGSGYEQYF. The CDR3 coding sequence is TGCGCCAGCAGCTTCGAGGGGTCTGGCTACGAGCAGTACTTC.

The V gene is TRBV6-1, the J gene TRBJ1-5, with D perhaps matching TRBD1 (5 bases). Trimming left V 8 bases short and J 3 bases short, with 17 bases between. The germline V gene encodes CDR1 MNHNS and CDR2 SASEGT. The CDR3 totals 15 residues. As DNA, the CDR3 is TGTGCCAGCGACACAGGTCAACGGGTCAATCAGCCCCAGCATTTT. Its translation: CASDTGQRVNQPQHF.

This clonotype has a count of ten or more. CDR3 nucleotides: TGTGCCAGTAGTACGCCCAGGGGGCTCGGGAACACTGAAGCTTTCTTT. As protein: CASSTPRGLGNTEAFF. V gene TRBV19 combines with J gene TRBJ1-1; 8 bases are shared with TRBD1. The V and J ends lost 4 bases and 1 base, in that order; junction bases with no gene match: 8. Germline CDR1 LNHDA, CDR2 SQIVND (reference sequence). The CDR3 has 16 amino acids.

The V and J genes are TRBV13 and TRBJ2-2; 9 nucleotides align to TRBD2. Germline values: CDR1 PRHDT, CDR2 FYEKMQ (reference sequence). This CDR3 region has 16 residues. Losses at the gene ends were 2 bases for V and 6 bases for J; bases not matched to a gene: 7. In DNA form, the CDR3 reads TGTGCCAGCAGCTTAAATATTCTAGCGGGACCCGGGGAGCTGTTTTTT. Its translation is CASSLNILAGPGELFF.

This clonotype has just a few counts. The V and J genes are TRBV27 and TRBJ2-3, with 7 bases matching TRBD1. Looked up from germline, CDR1 is MNHEY and CDR2 is SMNVEV (reference sequence). CDR3 length equals 16 residues. V dropped 5 bases and J dropped 0; count of bases not matched to a gene: 8. This CDR3 is CASSPEQGSSTDTQYF. DNA for the CDR3: TGTGCCAGCAGTCCCGAACAGGGGTCTAGCACAGATACGCAGTATTTT.

This clonotype was counted between two and nine times. The chain employs TRBV27 and TRBJ1-6; D unresolved. This CDR3 region has 14 residues. Germline lookup yields CDR1 MNHEY and CDR2 SMNVEV (reference sequence). V gave up 2 bases and J gave up 2 bases, with 4 bases separating them. The DNA of the CDR3 is TGTGCCAGCAGTTTAGGAGCCTATAATTCACCCCTCCACTTT. It specifies CASSLGAYNSPLHF.

Many counts were recorded for this clonotype. V gene TRBV7-2 combines with J gene TRBJ2-5; no clear D. This CDR3 has 13 residues. CDR1 and CDR2 from the germline V gene are SGHTA and FQGNSA. V was shortened by 5 bases and J by 2 bases, with 9 bases between the two germline ends. CDR3 sequence (DNA): TGTGCCAGCAGCCGAACTCCACAAGAGACCCAGTACTTC. Translation gives CASSRTPQETQYF.

The J gene is TRBJ1-6, the V gene TRBV7-9, with 9 nucleotides matching TRBD1. This CDR3 spans 13 amino acids. V trimming: 2 bases; J trimming: 17 bases; junction bases outside the gene matches: 7. Germline V gene sequence: CDR1 SEHNR, CDR2 FQNEAQ (reference sequence). This CDR3 reads CASSLPGQGIFHF. CDR3 sequence (DNA): TGTGCCAGCAGCTTACCGGGACAGGGTATCTTCCACTTT.

Note on this clonotype: Given a much more abundant clone one base away, this may be a read error. The V and J genes are TRBV7-6 and TRBJ2-1; maybe TRBD2 (5 bases). Trimming took 1 base from V and 3 from J, leaving 10 bases between them. This CDR3 has 15 residues. Germline-derived CDR1 and CDR2 are SGHVS and FNYEAQ. The chain's CDR3 is CASSLGTSDYNEQFF. The CDR3 DNA is TGTGCCAGCAGCTTAGGAACTAGTGACTACAATGAGCAGTTCTTC.